This T cell receptor beta chain stems from a study of early stage breast cancer tumors. About the study: About 8 ER+/PR+/HER2- tumors were invasive ductal; four were invasive lobular.

Each sample had two DNA replicates, 0.5 to 0.65 ug blood or roughly 1.4 ug tissue. Sequencing was performed with immunoSEQ multiplex PCR; in TCRdb, only in-frame clones are kept and a portion is missing. The sample lists about 19,000 clones, around 80% occurring once. Germline V gene lookup returns CDR1 MNHNS and CDR2 SASEGT. V dropped 4 bases and J dropped 6; count of bases not matched to a gene: 7. This CDR3 region has 15 residues. The clonotype originates from a person aged 65 to 79 with breast cancer. The chain carries TRBV6-1 and TRBJ1-5; 9 bases map to TRBD1. What was sequenced was blood. CDR3 loop: CASSGGTGSSQPQHF. The CDR3 nucleotides are TGTGCCAGCAGTGGGGGGACAGGGAGTAGTCAGCCCCAGCATTTT.